Here is one T cell receptor (beta chain) with its context. Its antigen is not known. This sample stems from a study of CD8 T cells in Susac syndrome. Findings and limits, study-wide: The authors acknowledged that the study's TCR sequencing and HLA analysis involved relatively few individuals.

RNA, at about 0.5 to 1 ug, was reverse transcribed with random hexamers. The CDR3 of TCR beta was amplified by immunoSEQ multiplex PCR across 54 Vbeta and 13 Jbeta. TCRdb itself ran the immunoSEQ multiplex PCR reads through MiXCR, one entry per CDR3 protein. Of 120,000 to 150,000 distinct CDR3 sequences listed, roughly 95% are singletons. Sequencing targeted TCR beta in T cells from blood (CD8+ and CD4+). Negative isolation yielded CD4+ and CD8+ T cells, and FACS enriched TEMRA cells. Trimming cost V 2 bases and J 0 bases, with 7 bases left between them. Per the germline V gene, CDR1 is MNHEY and CDR2 is SMNVEV (reference sequence). CDR3 length equals 15 residues.

Sequencing input: CD4+ T cells from PBMCs. The chain combines TRBV27 with TRBJ2-2, with D uncertain. This clonotype was sampled from a human donor in good health. The chain's CDR3 is CASSLIGTNTGELFF. CDR3 nucleotides: TGTGCCAGCAGTTTAATCGGTACGAACACCGGGGAGCTGTTTTTT.